This T cell receptor beta chain was identified during a study of T cells after yellow fever vaccination (dated by TCRdb to between 2019 and 2020). For context, the study as a whole: Libraries from fractions with low cell numbers were prepared with the SMART-Seq v4 Ultra Low Input RNA kit. Blood was drawn at multiple timepoints before and after primary and secondary immunization, with bulk PBMC replicates and cell subsets isolated. The cohort comprised two healthy male donors, one aged 18 to 29 and one aged 30 to 39 years. To follow T-cell clones before and after primary and booster YFV17D yellow fever vaccination, bulk TCR alpha and beta repertoires were sequenced over time. Beyond this particular receptor, the publication reports: Because the study included only a couple of donors, the extent to which the findings can be generalized is limited. Most clones expanded after primary vaccination were re-detected after the booster (almost 98% of CD4 and around 88% of CD8), suggesting broad memory maintenance. A small fraction of clonotypes appeared in both the CD4 and CD8 compartments, likely as a result of convergent recombination. FACS-sorted repertoires could contain abundant contaminating clonotypes from the bulk population, so computational filtering was required. The secondary T-cell response was found to be weaker but faster than the primary response, with a peak reached on day 5 rather than on day 15.

The germline V end is reduced by 5 bases and the J end by 7 bases; junction bases left unmatched: 8. From cysteine to phenylalanine, the CDR3 is 14 amino acids long. Solely the CDR3 DNA is kept, with 42 bases framed from the first base. As encoded in the germline V gene, CDR1 is SGHAT while CDR2 is FQNNGV. The sample holds many counts of this clonotype. Which antigen it targets is not known. No base-level quality is on record; no much larger clone is a single base apart. The sample's treatment or condition label, decoded: live attenuated yellow fever vaccine strain. At each blood-draw timepoint, two biological replicates of bulk PBMCs were collected. PBMCs were isolated from peripheral blood using a standard Ficoll-Paque protocol. RNA was extracted with TriZol from bulk PBMCs, CD4 and CD8 fractions, and dextramer-positive and dextramer-negative fractions. Synthesis of TCR cDNA relied on 5'RACE template switching, a step that introduced a universal primer site along with unique molecular identifiers. Priming of cDNA synthesis was performed from both the TCR alpha and TCR beta constant segments. Libraries were amplified in two PCR steps, with sample barcodes and sequencing adapters added in the second step. Sequencing of libraries was done on Illumina HiSeq 2500 (2x100 bp) or NovaSeq (2x150 bp). The source study handled its data this way. MIGEC was used to demultiplex reads and collapse the reads into UMI consensus sequences, and MiXCR was used for V(D)J alignment. Vaccine-responding clonotypes were defined with edgeR using replicate PBMC samples, requiring FDR below 0.01 and a log2 fold change above 5 up to day 15. Each bulk clonotype received a CD4 or CD8 identity based on whether the sequenced CD4 or CD8 repertoire contained that clonotype at higher abundance. Using fastp trimming at Q25 and MiXCR clonotype assembly, TCRdb reanalyzed the public sequencing data and kept in-frame beta chains. Merged by CDR3 protein, the rows form single entries marked with the most common genes and DNA. What appears here as the V and J calls and clone size reflects TCRdb's work, not the paper's. The table for this sample lists approximately 340,000 distinct CDR3 sequences; about 9.5% of them were counted only once. The ten largest clones add up to approximately 18% of the sample.

The sample consisted of PBMCs, taken on the day of the first yellow fever vaccination. In this chain, TRBV11-2 is recombined with TRBJ2-1; TRBD2 aligns with 7 central bases. The receptor comes from a man between 18 and 35 years old who received the YFV17D yellow fever vaccine. The DNA sequence is as follows: TGTGCCAGCAGCCTAGGGAGCGGGGTAAATGAGCAGTTCTTC. It codes for CASSLGSGVNEQFF.